These 21 T cell receptor beta chains originate from one sample sequenced in a study of T cell responses to AZD1222 COVID-19 vaccine. Here immunoSEQ multiplex PCR was the method, and the copy in TCRdb shows in-frame clones only, minus some. The repertoire consists of about 200,000 clones, with roughly 92% occurring once and the leading ten covering roughly 1%. The sample here was peripheral blood, taken 28 days after the second AZD1222 dose. These receptors came from an adult who received the AZD1222 COVID-19 vaccine.

This chain connects TRBV5-6 to TRBJ1-5; D is ambiguous. This CDR3 region has 17 residues. The ends were cut back, 5 bases at V and 0 bases at J, with 18 bases in the middle. Germline CDR1 reads SGHDT; CDR2 reads YYEEEE. The CDR3 protein is CASRFGSRNYSNQPQHF. The CDR3 coding sequence is TGTGCCAGCAGGTTTGGTAGCAGAAACTATAGCAATCAGCCCCAGCATTTT.

The DNA of the CDR3 is TGTGCCATCACTCCGGGACAATCCCCAGAGACCCAGTACTTC. This codes for CAITPGQSPETQYF. The rearrangement uses TRBV10-3 and TRBJ2-5; tentatively, D is TRBD1 (6 bases). The CDR3 extends over 14 amino acids. CDR1 and CDR2 from the germline V gene are ENHRY and SYGVKD. Trimming took off 7 bases at V and 4 bases at J, with 16 bases between the two ends.

The sample holds one count of this clone. This sequence joins TRBV2 and TRBJ2-3; 9 nucleotides line up with TRBD1. Germline V gives CDR1 SNHLY, CDR2 FYNNEI. The junction had 11 bases not matched to a gene; V was cut back by 3 bases and J by 4 bases. This CDR3 has 17 residues. Here the CDR3 reads CASSERTGVGRPDTQYF. In DNA form, the CDR3 reads TGTGCCAGCAGTGAGAGGACAGGGGTGGGCCGGCCAGATACGCAGTATTTT. The whole variable domain, filled in from reference TRBV2 and TRBJ2-3, reads EPEVTQTPSHQVTQMGQEVILRCVPISNHLYFYWYRQILGQKVEFLVSFYNNEISEKSEIFDDQFSVERPDGSNFTLKIRSTKLEDSAMYFCASSERTGVGRPDTQYFGPGTRLTVL.

V usage is TRBV19 and J usage is TRBJ1-2, with 8 nucleotides matching TRBD1. Trimming took 2 bases from V and 5 from J; bases not matched to a gene: 4. The CDR3 is 14 residues long. Germline V gene lookup returns CDR1 LNHDA and CDR2 SQIVND (reference sequence). In nucleotides, the CDR3 is TGTGCCAGTAGTATACAGGGGGCGTATTATGGCTACACCTTC. Its translation: CASSIQGAYYGYTF.

This clone was observed a few times. This chain uses TRBV7-3 with TRBJ1-1; D not resolved. The CDR3 is made up of 14 amino acids. Germline V CDR1 and CDR2: SGHTA, FQGTGA. Trimming took 5 bases from V and 1 from J, leaving 11 bases between them. The CDR3 DNA sequence: TGTGCCAGCAGCCCAATTTTGGGGAACACTGAAGCTTTCTTT. Its protein is CASSPILGNTEAFF.

The chain carries TRBV11-3 and TRBJ1-1, with D tentatively TRBD1 (6 bases). This CDR3 has 13 residues. Germline-derived CDR1 and CDR2 are SGHNT and YENEEA. V lost 5 bases and J 1 base, leaving 8 bases between the germline ends. CDR3 sequence: CASSLQGNTEAFF. In nucleotides, the CDR3 is TGTGCCAGCAGCCTACAGGGGAACACTGAAGCTTTCTTT.

The V and J genes are TRBV10-3 and TRBJ1-2, with 12 bases identical to TRBD1. The CDR3 consists of 17 residues. V lost 0 bases to trimming and J lost 8 bases; unmatched junction nucleotides: 10. Per the germline V gene, CDR1 is ENHRY and CDR2 is SYGVKD. CDR3 in DNA: TGTGCCATCAGTGAGTCTCCCGGGACAGGGGGCCTGAGGGGCTACACCTTC. Translating it yields CAISESPGTGGLRGYTF.

The CDR3 coding sequence is TGTGCCAGCAGCCCCCTAGTACCCAACACTGAAGCTTTCTTT. It encodes CASSPLVPNTEAFF. The V call is TRBV28, the J call TRBJ1-1; D is unresolved. The V gene's germline CDR1 is MDHEN and CDR2 SYDVKM. The V and J ends lost 6 bases and 2 bases respectively, with 13 bases between them. The CDR3 runs 14 residues.

The chain joins TRBV6-5 to TRBJ2-5; 7 bases fit TRBD2. Looked up from germline, CDR1 is MNHEY and CDR2 is SVGAGI. The CDR3 loop spans 16 amino acids. Losses at the gene ends were 2 bases for V and 4 bases for J; bases not matched to a gene: 10. CDR3 in DNA: TGTGCCAGCAGTTACCAAGCGGGGTATTTGGGAGAGACCCAGTACTTC. Protein product: CASSYQAGYLGETQYF.

The chain has TRBV5-1 and TRBJ1-2; unclear D gene. This CDR3 contains 14 residues. Trimming took 6 bases from V and 5 from J, leaving 17 bases between them. CDR1 and CDR2 from the germline V gene are SGHRS and YFSETQ. The CDR3 is CASNPLNGLYGYTF. The CDR3 region has the DNA TGCGCCAGCAATCCCCTTAACGGGCTTTATGGCTACACCTTC.

The rearrangement uses TRBV2 and TRBJ1-5; no firm D call. V was trimmed by 4 bases and J by 7 bases, leaving 14 bases between them. The CDR3 runs to 14 residues. Per germline, CDR1 SNHLY and CDR2 FYNNEI. The CDR3 sequence: CASSAGRGDQPQHF. DNA of the CDR3: TGTGCCAGCAGTGCGGGCCGGGGAGACCAGCCCCAGCATTTT.

As to this clone: The sample holds other DNA sequences that translate to the same CDR3. This chain connects TRBV6-5 to TRBJ1-6; tentative D call: TRBD1 (6 bases). Trimming stripped 6 bases from V and 0 bases from J, with 9 bases between. CDR1 and CDR2 from the germline V gene are MNHEY and SVGAGI. The CDR3 totals 15 residues. The CDR3 DNA reads as TGTGCCAGCAGCCTGGACAGCTCCTATAATTCACCCCTCCACTTT. This codes for CASSLDSSYNSPLHF.

With respect to this clone: The sample contains more than one DNA sequence encoding this CDR3. The chain joins TRBV2 to TRBJ1-1; 7 bases are shared with TRBD1. The V and J ends lost 6 bases and 1 base, in that order; junction bases with no gene match: 2. The CDR3 length is 13 residues. Germline values: CDR1 SNHLY, CDR2 FYNNEI. The CDR3 coding sequence is TGTGCCAGCAGCCAGGGGGAGAACACTGAAGCTTTCTTT. Translating it yields CASSQGENTEAFF.

The chain combines TRBV19 with TRBJ1-2; D unresolved. CDR3 size: 16 residues. V lost 1 base and J 7 bases, leaving 19 bases between the germline ends. The germline V gene encodes CDR1 LNHDA and CDR2 SQIVND (reference sequence). The CDR3 DNA is TGTGCCAGTAGTATAGGGGTATTCGAGACGGTTATTGGCTACACCTTC. It encodes CASSIGVFETVIGYTF.

This clone was found once. J is TRBJ2-7 and V is TRBV5-5; D gene uncertain. V gave up 0 bases and J gave up 3 bases, with 4 bases separating them. CDR1 is SGHKS and CDR2 is YYEKEE in the germline V gene (reference sequence). CDR3 size: 12 residues. The CDR3 DNA reads as TGTGCCAGCAGCTTGGCTCTCTACGAGCAGTACTTC. Its protein is CASSLALYEQYF.

This chain's CDR3 is CASSVTQGSGANVLTF. CDR3 bases: TGTGCCAGCAGTGTTACGCAGGGAAGTGGGGCCAACGTCCTGACTTTC. The chain couples TRBV6-4 to TRBJ2-6; D is possibly TRBD1 (5 bases). V lost 4 bases, J lost 3 bases, and 13 bases lay in between. The CDR3 is 16 residues long. Germline V gene data show CDR1 as MRHNA and CDR2 as SNTAGT.

The chain is built from TRBV7-9 and TRBJ2-7; D not certain. Germline values: CDR1 SEHNR, CDR2 FQNEAQ (reference sequence). The CDR3 is 15 residues long. The V end lost 8 bases, the J end lost 3 bases, and 20 bases lay between the germline ends. CDR3 amino acids: CASVRLAGPGYEQYF. Here the CDR3 DNA reads TGTGCCAGCGTGCGACTTGCTGGGCCGGGCTACGAGCAGTACTTC.

The genes are TRBV5-8 and TRBJ1-1; a weak D match, TRBD1 (5 bases). The V and J ends lost 2 bases and 3 bases respectively, with 11 bases between them. The CDR3 has 14 residues. Germline CDR1 reads SGHTS; CDR2 reads YDEGEE. The CDR3 sequence is CASSFPGRDTEAFF. The CDR3 DNA reads TGTGCCAGCAGCTTCCCAGGGCGGGACACTGAAGCTTTCTTT.

This chain connects TRBV5-8 to TRBJ2-1; 7 bases are a match to TRBD1. In germline, CDR1 is SGHTS, CDR2 YDEGEE. This CDR3 region has 15 residues. The ends lost 0 bases at V and 4 bases at J; junction bases unmatched: 4. The CDR3 sequence: CASSLVGTAYNEQFF. The CDR3 DNA reads as TGTGCCAGCAGCTTGGTTGGGACAGCATACAATGAGCAGTTCTTC.

The rearrangement joins TRBV3-1 (or the pseudogene TRBV3-2) to TRBJ1-6, with TRBD1 matching over 7 bases. V was clipped by 1 base and J by 0 bases; unmatched bases: 6. CDR1 and CDR2 (germline): LGHDT, YNNKEL (reference sequence). The CDR3 has 18 residues. The CDR3 reads CASSQGTRTGSYNSPLHF. The DNA for the CDR3 is TGTGCCAGCAGCCAAGGGACCCGGACAGGCTCCTATAATTCACCCCTCCACTTT.

The rearrangement uses TRBV6-6 and TRBJ2-3, with D uncertain. The ends were cut back, 2 bases at V and 4 bases at J, with 10 bases in the middle. The CDR3 covers 14 residues. CDR1 and CDR2 from the germline V gene are MNHNY and SVGAGI (reference sequence). The CDR3 bases are TGTGCCAGCAGTTACATCGGTTTTGCAGATACGCAGTATTTT. Encoded protein: CASSYIGFADTQYF.